This T cell receptor beta chain was obtained from a study of cytomegalovirus exposure and HLA in healthy donors. The study's findings and limits: Clusters of TCRs from the first cohort tended to co-occur in the roughly 120 validation repertoires (as a later analysis found). Reports described diagnosis of cytomegalovirus status by the classifier as highly specific and sensitive. The study designated 150 or so TCR beta chains cytomegalovirus-associated.

Trimming stripped 3 bases from V and 1 base from J, with 6 bases between. Germline V lookup: CDR1 LNHDA, CDR2 SQIVND (reference sequence). The CDR3 covers 13 residues. This clone was counted between two and nine times. Its antigen remains unknown. The method was immunoSEQ multiplex PCR; TCRdb's version includes in-frame clones alone and lacks a portion of them. Among about 330,000 clones listed, around 87% were seen once. This receptor was identified in a woman in her twenties or thirties in good health and CMV-seropositive. The rearrangement links TRBV19 to TRBJ1-1; D remains unclear. Sequencing used PBMCs. CDR3 sequence (DNA): TGTGCCAGTAGTATCTGGGGGAACACTGAAGCTTTCTTT. Translating it yields CASSIWGNTEAFF.